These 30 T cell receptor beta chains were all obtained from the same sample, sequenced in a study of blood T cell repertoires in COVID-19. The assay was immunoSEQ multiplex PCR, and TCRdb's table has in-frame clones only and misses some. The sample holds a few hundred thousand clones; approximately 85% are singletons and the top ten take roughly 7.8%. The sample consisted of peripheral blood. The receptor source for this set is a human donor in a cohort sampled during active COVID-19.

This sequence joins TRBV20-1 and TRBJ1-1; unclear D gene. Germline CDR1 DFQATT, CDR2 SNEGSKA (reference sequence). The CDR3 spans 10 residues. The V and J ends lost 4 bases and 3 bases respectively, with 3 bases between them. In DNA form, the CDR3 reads TGCAGTGCTACGGACACTGAAGCTTTCTTT. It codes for CSATDTEAFF.

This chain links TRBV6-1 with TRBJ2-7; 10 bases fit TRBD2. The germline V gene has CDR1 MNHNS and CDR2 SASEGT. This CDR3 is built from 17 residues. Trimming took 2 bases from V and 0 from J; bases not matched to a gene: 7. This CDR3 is CASSELAGARSSYEQYF. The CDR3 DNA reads TGTGCCAGCAGTGAACTAGCGGGGGCGAGGAGCTCCTACGAGCAGTACTTC.

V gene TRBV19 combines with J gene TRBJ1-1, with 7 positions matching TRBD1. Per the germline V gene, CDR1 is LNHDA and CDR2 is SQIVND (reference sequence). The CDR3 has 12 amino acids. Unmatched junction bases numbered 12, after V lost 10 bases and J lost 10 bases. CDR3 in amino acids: CANYHRGLGAFF. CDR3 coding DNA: TGTGCCAACTATCACAGGGGATTAGGAGCTTTCTTT.

Here the CDR3 DNA reads TGTGCCAGCAGTTCCCCGGGCAGGGTGTATGAAGCTTTCTTT. Encoded protein: CASSSPGRVYEAFF. The chain has TRBV6-5 and TRBJ1-1, with D possibly matching TRBD1 (5 bases). Trimming shortened V by 4 bases and J by 7 bases, and 16 bases separated the two germline ends. This CDR3 has 14 amino acids. Germline V gene sequence: CDR1 MNHEY, CDR2 SVGAGI.

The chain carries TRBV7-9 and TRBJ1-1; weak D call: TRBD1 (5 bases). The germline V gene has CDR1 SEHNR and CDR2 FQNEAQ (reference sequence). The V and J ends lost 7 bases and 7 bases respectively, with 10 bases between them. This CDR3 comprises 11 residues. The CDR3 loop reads CASTRQIEAFF. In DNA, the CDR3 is TGTGCCAGCACCAGACAGATTGAAGCTTTCTTT.

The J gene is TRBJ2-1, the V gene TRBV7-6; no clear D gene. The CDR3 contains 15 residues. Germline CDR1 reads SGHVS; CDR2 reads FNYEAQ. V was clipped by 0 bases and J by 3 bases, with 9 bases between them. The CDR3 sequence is CASSLALGRYNEQFF. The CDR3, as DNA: TGTGCCAGCAGCTTAGCTTTGGGCCGCTACAATGAGCAGTTCTTC.

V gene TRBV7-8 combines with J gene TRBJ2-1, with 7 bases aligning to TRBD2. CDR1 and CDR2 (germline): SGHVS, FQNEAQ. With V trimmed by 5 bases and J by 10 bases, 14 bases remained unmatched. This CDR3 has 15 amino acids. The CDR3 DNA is TGTGCCAGCAGCCGAAGGAGACTAGCTCCTTGGGAGCAGTTCTTC. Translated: CASSRRRLAPWEQFF.

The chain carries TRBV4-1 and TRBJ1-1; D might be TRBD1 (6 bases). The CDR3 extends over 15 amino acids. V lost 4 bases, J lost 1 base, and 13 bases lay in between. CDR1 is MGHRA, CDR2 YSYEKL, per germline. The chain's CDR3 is CASSRTDSSNTEAFF. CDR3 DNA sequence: TGCGCCAGCAGCCGGACAGACAGTTCGAACACTGAAGCTTTCTTT.

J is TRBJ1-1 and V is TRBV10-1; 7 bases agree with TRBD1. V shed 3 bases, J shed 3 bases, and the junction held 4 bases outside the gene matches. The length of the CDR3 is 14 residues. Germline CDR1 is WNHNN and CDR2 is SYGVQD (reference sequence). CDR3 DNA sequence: TGCGCCAGCAGTGAACGACAGGGTTACACTGAAGCTTTCTTT. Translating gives CASSERQGYTEAFF.

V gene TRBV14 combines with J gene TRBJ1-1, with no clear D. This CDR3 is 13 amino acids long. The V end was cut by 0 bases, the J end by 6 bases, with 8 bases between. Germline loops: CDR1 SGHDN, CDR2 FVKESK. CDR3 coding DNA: TGTGCCAGCAGCCAAGATCCGGGGTCTGAAGCTTTCTTT. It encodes CASSQDPGSEAFF.

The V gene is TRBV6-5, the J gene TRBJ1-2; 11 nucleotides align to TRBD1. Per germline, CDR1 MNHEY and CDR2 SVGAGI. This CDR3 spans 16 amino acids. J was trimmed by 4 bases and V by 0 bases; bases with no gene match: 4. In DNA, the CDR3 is TGTGCCAGCAGTTACTCCCTGGACAGGGGGCTCTATGGCTACACCTTC. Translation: CASSYSLDRGLYGYTF.

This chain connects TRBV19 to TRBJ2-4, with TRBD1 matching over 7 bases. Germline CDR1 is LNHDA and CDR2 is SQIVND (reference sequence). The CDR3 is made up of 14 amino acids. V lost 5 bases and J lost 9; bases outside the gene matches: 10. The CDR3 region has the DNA TGTGCCAGTAGTCCCCAGGACAGGCTGGGCATTCAGTACTTC. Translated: CASSPQDRLGIQYF.

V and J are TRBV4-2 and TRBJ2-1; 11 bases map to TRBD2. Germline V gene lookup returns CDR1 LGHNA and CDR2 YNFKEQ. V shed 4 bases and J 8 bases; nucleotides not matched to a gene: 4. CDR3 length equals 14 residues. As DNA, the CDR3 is TGTGCCAGCAGCCTATTGACTAGCGGGGATGAGCAGTTCTTC. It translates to CASSLLTSGDEQFF.

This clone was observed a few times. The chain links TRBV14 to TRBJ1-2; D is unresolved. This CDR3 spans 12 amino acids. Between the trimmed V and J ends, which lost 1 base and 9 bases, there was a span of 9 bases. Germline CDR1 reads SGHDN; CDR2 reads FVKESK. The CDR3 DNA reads TGTGCCAGCAGCCAAGCCCCCGGTAGCTACACCTTC. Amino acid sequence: CASSQAPGSYTF. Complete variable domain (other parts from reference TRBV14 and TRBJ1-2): EAGVTQFPSHSVIEKGQTVTLRCDPISGHDNLYWYRRVMGKEIKFLLHFVKESKQDESGMPNNRFLAERTGGTYSTLKVQPAELEDSGVYFCASSQAPGSYTFGSGTRLTVV.

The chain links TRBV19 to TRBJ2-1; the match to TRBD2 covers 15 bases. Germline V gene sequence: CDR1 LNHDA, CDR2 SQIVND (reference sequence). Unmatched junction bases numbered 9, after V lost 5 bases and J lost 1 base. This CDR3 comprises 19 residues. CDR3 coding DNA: TGTGCCAGTAGTCCCCGGACTAGCGGGGGGGCAAGTTCCTACAATGAGCAGTTCTTC. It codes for CASSPRTSGGASSYNEQFF. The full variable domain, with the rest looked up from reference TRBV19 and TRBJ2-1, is DGGITQSPKYLFRKEGQNVTLSCEQNLNHDAMYWYRQDPGQGLRLIYYSQIVNDFQKGDIAEGYSVSREKKESFPLTVTSAQKNPTAFYLCASSPRTSGGASSYNEQFFGPGTRLTVL.

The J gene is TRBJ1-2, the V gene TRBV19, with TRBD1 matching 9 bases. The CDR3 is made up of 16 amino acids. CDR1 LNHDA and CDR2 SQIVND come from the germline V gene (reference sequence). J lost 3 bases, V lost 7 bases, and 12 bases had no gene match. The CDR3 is CASTNHRGRYDYGYTF. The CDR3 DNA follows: TGTGCCAGTACCAACCACAGGGGGCGATACGACTATGGCTACACCTTC.

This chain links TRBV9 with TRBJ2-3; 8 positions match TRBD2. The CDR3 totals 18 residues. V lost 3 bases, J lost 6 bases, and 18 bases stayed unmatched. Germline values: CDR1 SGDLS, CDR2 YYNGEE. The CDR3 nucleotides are TGTGCCAGCAGCGCCCGAGGGGGACTAGAGGCCCACGGGGATACGCAGTATTTT. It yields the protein CASSARGGLEAHGDTQYF.

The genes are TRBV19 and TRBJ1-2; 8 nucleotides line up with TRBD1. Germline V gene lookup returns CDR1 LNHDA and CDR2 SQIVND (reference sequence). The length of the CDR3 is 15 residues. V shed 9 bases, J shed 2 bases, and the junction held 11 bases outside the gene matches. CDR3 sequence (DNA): TGTGCCAGCCGGGACAGGACCCTCGAAAACTATGGCTACACCTTC. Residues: CASRDRTLENYGYTF.

The CDR3 DNA is TGTGCCAGCTCACCTAACTGGGTCTCAGGGAATTCTCAAGCTTTCTTT. Amino acids: CASSPNWVSGNSQAFF. The chain has TRBV18 and TRBJ1-1; possible D gene TRBD1, 5 bases. The CDR3 totals 16 residues. Germline values: CDR1 KGHSH, CDR2 LQKENI. V gave up 3 bases and J gave up 9 bases, with 23 bases separating them.

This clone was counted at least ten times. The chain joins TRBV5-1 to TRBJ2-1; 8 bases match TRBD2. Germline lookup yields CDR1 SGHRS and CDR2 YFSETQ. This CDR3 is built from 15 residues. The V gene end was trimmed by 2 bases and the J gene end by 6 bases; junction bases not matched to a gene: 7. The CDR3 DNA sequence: TGCGCCAGCAGCTTAACACCGGGACTAGTCAATGAGCAGTTCTTC. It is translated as CASSLTPGLVNEQFF. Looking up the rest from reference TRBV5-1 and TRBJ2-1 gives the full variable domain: KAGVTQTPRYLIKTRGQQVTLSCSPISGHRSVSWYQQTPGQGLQFLFEYFSETQRNKGNFPGRFSGRQFSNSRSEMNVSTLELGDSALYLCASSLTPGLVNEQFFGPGTRLTVL.

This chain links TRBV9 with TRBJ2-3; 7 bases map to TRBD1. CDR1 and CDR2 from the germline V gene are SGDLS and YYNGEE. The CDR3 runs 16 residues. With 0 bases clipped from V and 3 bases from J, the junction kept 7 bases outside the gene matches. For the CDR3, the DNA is TGTGCCAGCAGCGTAGGGAAGACAGGGTCGACAGATACGCAGTATTTT. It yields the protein CASSVGKTGSTDTQYF.

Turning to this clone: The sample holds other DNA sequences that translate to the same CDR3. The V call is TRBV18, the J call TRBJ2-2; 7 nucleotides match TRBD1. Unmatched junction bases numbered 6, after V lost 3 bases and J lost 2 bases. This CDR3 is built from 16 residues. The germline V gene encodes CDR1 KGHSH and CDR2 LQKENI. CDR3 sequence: CASSPPGGLNTGELFF. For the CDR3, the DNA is TGTGCCAGCTCACCCCCAGGGGGTCTAAACACCGGGGAGCTGTTTTTT.

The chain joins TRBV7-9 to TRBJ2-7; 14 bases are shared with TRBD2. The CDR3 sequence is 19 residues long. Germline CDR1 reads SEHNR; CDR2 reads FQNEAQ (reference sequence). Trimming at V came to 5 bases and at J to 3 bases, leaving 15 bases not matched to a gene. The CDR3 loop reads CASSPGLAGGQSSYYEQYF. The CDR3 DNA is TGTGCCAGCAGCCCAGGACTAGCGGGGGGACAATCTTCTTACTACGAGCAGTACTTC.

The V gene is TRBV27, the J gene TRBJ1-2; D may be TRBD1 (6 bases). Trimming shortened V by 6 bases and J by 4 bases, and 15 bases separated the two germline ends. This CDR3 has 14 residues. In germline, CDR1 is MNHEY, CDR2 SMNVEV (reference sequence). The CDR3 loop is CASRQRGAGYGYTF. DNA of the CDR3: TGTGCCAGCAGGCAGCGGGGGGCCGGCTATGGCTACACCTTC.

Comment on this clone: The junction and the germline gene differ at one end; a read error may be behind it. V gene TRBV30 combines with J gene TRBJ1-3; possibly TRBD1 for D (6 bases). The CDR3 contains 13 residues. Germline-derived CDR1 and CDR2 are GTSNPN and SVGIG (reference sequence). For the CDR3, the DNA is TGCGGATTGGACAGTCGCTCTGGAAACACCATATATTTT. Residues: CGLDSRSGNTIYF. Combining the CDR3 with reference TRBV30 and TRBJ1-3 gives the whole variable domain SQTIHQWPATLVQPVGSPLSLECTVEGTSNPNLYWYRQAAGRGLQLLFYSVGIGQISSEVPQNLSASRPQDRQFILSSKKLLLSDSGFYLCGLDSRSGNTIYFGEGSWLTVV.

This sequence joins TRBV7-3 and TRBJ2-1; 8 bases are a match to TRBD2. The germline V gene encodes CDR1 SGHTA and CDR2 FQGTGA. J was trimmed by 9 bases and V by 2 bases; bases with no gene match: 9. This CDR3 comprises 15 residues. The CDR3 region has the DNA TGTGCCAGCAGCTTATATAACGGGGGGGCCGGTGAGCAGTTCTTC. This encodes CASSLYNGGAGEQFF.

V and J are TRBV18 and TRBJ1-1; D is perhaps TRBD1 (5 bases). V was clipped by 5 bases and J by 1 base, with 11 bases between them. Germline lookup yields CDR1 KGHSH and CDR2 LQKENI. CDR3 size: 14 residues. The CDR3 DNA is TGTGCCAGCTCAGGGGCCAAATCGAACACTGAAGCTTTCTTT. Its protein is CASSGAKSNTEAFF.

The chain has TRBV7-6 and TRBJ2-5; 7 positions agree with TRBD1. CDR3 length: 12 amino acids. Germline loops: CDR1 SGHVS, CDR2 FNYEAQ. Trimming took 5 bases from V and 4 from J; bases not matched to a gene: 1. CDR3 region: CASSAGGETQYF. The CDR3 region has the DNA TGTGCCAGCAGCGCAGGGGGAGAGACCCAGTACTTC. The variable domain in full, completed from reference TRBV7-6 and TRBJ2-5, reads GAGVSQSPRYKVTKRGQDVALRCDPISGHVSLYWYRQALGQGPEFLTYFNYEAQQDKSGLPNDRFSAERPEGSISTLTIQRTEQRDSAMYRCASSAGGETQYFGPGTRLLVL.

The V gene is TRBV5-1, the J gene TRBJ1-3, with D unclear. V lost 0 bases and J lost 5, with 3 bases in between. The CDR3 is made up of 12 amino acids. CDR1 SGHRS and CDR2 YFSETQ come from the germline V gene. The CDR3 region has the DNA TGCGCCAGCAGCTTGGATAGAAACACCATATATTTT. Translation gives CASSLDRNTIYF.

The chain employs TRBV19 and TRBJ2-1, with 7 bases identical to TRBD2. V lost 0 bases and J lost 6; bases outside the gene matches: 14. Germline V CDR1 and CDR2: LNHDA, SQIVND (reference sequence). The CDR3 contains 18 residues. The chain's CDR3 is CASSIDLWGGLSSNEQFF. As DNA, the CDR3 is TGTGCCAGTAGTATAGATCTATGGGGAGGGTTGAGTTCCAATGAGCAGTTCTTC.